This T cell receptor (beta chain) was captured in a study of blood T cell repertoires in COVID-19. Study as a whole: The analysed material was cDNA or gDNA that came from T cells, B-cell-depleted T cells, or PBMCs.

As handled by the study authors: Quantification of nucleated cells was approximated via reference gene primer amplification. This table comes from immunoSEQ multiplex PCR, and its TCRdb copy is limited to in-frame clones, with some not included. The DNA was the basis for D and trimming; V, J and clone size are from that table. Among 65,000 or so clones listed, roughly four fifths were seen once. This clone came up a few times. Germline-derived CDR1 and CDR2 are LGHNA and YNFKEQ. This CDR3 has 15 residues. Deletions cut 0 bases from V and 0 bases from J, with 9 bases between. The receptor was derived from a man aged 60 to 69 with acute or convalescent COVID-19. The J gene is TRBJ2-7, the V gene TRBV4-2; no definite D call. The specimen sequenced was peripheral blood. CDR3 in DNA: TGTGCCAGCAGCCAAGACCTTTCCCCCTCCTACGAGCAGTACTTC. Protein sequence: CASSQDLSPSYEQYF.